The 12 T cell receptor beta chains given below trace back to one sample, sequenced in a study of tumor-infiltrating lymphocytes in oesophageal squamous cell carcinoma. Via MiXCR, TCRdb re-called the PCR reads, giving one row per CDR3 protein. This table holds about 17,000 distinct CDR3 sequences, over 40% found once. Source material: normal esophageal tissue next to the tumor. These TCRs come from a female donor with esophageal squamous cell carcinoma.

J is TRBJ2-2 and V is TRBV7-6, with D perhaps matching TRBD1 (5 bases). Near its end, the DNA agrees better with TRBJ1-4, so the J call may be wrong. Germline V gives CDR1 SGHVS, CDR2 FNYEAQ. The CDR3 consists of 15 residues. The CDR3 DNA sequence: TGTGCCAGCAGGAGTATCGGGCAGGGAGAGGAAAAACTGTTTTTT. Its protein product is CASRSIGQGEEKLFF.

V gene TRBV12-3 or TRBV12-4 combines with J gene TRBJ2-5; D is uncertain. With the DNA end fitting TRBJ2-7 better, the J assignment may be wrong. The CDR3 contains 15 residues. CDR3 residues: CASSKGQLHSYEQYF. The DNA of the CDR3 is TGTGCCAGCAGCAAAGGGCAGCTACACTCATACGAGCAGTACTTC.

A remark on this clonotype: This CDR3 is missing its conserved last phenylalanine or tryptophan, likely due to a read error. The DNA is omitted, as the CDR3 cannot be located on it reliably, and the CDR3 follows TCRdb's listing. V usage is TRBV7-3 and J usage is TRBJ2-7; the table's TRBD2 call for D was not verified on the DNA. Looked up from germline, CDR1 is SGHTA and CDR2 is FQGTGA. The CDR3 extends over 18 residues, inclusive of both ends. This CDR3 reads CASRPAAGPARNEQFFGS.

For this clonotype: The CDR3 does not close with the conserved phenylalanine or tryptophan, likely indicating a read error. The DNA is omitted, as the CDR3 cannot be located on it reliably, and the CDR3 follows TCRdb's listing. CDR3 region: CAISELQG. The chain combines TRBV10-3 with TRBJ1-6; TRBD1, the D gene given by the table, was not confirmed from the DNA. Germline assignment: CDR1 ENHRY and CDR2 SYGVKD. The CDR3 spans 8 amino acids, including both terminal residues.

CDR3 loop: CASSLDGGPTPDEQFF. In DNA, the CDR3 is TGTGCCAGCAGCTTAGATGGGGGCCCAACTCCGGATGAGCAGTTCTTC. This chain connects TRBV11-2 to TRBJ2-1; perhaps TRBD1 as D (6 bases). Germline V gene data show CDR1 as SGHAT and CDR2 as FQNNGV. The CDR3 length is 16 residues. V lost 0 bases, J lost 8 bases, and 17 bases lay in between.

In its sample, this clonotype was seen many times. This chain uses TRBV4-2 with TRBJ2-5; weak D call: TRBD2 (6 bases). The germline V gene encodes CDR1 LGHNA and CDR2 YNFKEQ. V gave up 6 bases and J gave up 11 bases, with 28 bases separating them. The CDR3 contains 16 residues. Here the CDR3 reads CASSLGTVSRYNEQYF. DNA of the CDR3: TGTGCCAGCAGTTTAGGGACTGTTAGTAGGTACAATGAGCAGTACTTC.

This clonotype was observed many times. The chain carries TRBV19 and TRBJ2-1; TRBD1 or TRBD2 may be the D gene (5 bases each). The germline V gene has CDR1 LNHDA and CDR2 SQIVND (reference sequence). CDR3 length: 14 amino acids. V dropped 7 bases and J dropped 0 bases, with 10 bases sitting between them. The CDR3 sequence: CASNQGASYNEQFF. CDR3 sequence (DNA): TGTGCCAGTAACCAGGGAGCCTCCTACAATGAGCAGTTCTTC.

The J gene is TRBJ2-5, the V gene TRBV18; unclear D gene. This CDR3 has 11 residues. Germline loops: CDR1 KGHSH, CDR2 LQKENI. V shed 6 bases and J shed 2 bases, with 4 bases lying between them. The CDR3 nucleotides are TGTGCCAGCTCCACACAAGAGACCCAGTACTTC. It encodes CASSTQETQYF. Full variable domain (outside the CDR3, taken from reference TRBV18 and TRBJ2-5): NAGVMQNPRHLVRRRGQEARLRCSPMKGHSHVYWYRQLPEEGLKFMVYLQKENIIDESGMPKERFSAEFPKEGPSILRIQQVVRGDSAAYFCASSTQETQYFGPGTRLLVL.

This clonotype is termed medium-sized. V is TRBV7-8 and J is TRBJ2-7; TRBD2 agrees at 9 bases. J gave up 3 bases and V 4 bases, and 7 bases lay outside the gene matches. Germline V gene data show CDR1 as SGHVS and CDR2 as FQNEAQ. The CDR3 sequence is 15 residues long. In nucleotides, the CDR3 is TGTGCCAGCAGCTCTGGTGGTAGCGGGGGCTACGAGCAGTACTTC. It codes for CASSSGGSGGYEQYF.

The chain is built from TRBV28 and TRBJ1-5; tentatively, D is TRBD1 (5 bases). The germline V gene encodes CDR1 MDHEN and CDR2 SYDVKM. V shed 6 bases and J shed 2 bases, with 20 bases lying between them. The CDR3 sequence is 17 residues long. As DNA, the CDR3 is TGTGCCAGCAGGCCCCCAGCGGGGCAGAAGGGCAATCAGCCCCAGCATTTT. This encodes CASRPPAGQKGNQPQHF.

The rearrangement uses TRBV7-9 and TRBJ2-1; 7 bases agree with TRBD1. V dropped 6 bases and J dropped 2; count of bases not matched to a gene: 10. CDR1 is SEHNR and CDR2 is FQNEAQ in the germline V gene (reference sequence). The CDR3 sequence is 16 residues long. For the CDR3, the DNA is TGTGCCAGCAGTCCTTACGTACAGGGGACCTACAATGAGCAGTTCTTC. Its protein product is CASSPYVQGTYNEQFF.

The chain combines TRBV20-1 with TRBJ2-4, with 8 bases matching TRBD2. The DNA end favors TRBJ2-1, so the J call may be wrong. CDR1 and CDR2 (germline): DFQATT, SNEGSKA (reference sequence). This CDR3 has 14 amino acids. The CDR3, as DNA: TGCAGTGCTAGAGCGGGAGGGCCATACAATGAGCAGTTCTTC. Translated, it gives CSARAGGPYNEQFF.